This TCR beta chain was recovered during a study of blood T cell repertoires in COVID-19. Study overall: Collection of acute and convalescent COVID-19 samples took place in the United States, Italy and Spain. PBMCs, B-cell-depleted T cells, or T cells were the source of the cDNA or gDNA that made up the material.

Under the authors' procedure: How many nucleated cells were present was estimated from reference gene primer amplification. Assay used: immunoSEQ multiplex PCR; TCRdb lists only in-frame clones, some missing. D and trimming come from the DNA, and the V and J calls and clone size come from that table. The table shows roughly 70,000 clones, with just under 90% occurring only once. Germline V gene data show CDR1 as SSHAT and CDR2 as FNYEAQ (reference sequence). This CDR3 comprises 15 residues. V was clipped by 1 base and J by 4 bases; unmatched bases: 2. This receptor was obtained from a woman of 80 years or more with active COVID-19. V usage is TRBV7-7 and J usage is TRBJ2-5, with 11 bases that match TRBD2. Specimen: peripheral blood. As DNA, the CDR3 is TGTGCCAGCAGCTTAGATAGCGGGAGGGGAGAGACCCAGTACTTC. Translating gives CASSLDSGRGETQYF.